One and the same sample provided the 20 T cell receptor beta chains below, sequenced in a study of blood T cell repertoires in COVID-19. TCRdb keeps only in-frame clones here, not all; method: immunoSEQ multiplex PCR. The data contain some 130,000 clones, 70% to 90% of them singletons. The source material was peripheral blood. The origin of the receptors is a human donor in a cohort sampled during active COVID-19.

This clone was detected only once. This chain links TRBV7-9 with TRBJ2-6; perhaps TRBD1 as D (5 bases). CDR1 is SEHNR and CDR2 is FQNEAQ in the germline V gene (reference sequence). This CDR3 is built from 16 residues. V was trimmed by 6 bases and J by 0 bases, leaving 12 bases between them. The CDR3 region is CASRPTGNSGANVLTF. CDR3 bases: TGTGCCAGCAGACCCACAGGAAACTCTGGGGCCAACGTCCTGACTTTC. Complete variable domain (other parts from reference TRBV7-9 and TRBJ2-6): DTGVSQNPRHKITKRGQNVTFRCDPISEHNRLYWYRQTLGQGPEFLTYFQNEAQLEKSRLLSDRFSAERPKGSFSTLEIQRTEQGDSAMYLCASRPTGNSGANVLTFGAGSRLTVL.

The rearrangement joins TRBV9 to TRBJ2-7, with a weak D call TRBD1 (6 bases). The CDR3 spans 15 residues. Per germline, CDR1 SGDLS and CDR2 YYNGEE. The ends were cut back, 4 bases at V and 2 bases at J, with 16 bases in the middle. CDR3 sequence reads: CASSPHTQGTYEQYF. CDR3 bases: TGTGCCAGCAGCCCTCACACACAGGGCACCTACGAGCAGTACTTC.

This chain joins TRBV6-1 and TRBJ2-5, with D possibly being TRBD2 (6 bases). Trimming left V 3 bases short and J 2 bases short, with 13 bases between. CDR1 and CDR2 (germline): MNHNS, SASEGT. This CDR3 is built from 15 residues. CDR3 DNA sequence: TGTGCCAGCAGTGATGGGCTAGCGTATCAAGAGACCCAGTACTTC. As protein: CASSDGLAYQETQYF.

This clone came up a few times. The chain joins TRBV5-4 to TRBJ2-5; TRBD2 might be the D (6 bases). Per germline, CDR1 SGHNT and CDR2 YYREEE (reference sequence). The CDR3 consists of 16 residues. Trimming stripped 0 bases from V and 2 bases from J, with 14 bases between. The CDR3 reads CASSLGVSGGQETQYF. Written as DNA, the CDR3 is TGTGCCAGCAGCTTGGGTGTTTCTGGGGGGCAAGAGACCCAGTACTTC. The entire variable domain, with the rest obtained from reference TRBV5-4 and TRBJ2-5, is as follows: ETGVTQSPTHLIKTRGQQVTLRCSSQSGHNTVSWYQQALGQGPQFIFQYYREEENGRGNFPPRFSGLQFPNYSSELNVNALELDDSALYLCASSLGVSGGQETQYFGPGTRLLVL.

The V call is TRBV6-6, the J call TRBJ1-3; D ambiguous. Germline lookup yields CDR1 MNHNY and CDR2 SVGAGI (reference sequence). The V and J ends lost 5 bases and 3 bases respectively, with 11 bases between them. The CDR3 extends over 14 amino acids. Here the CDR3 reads CASSTTGVGNTIYF. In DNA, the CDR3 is TGTGCCAGCAGTACGACCGGGGTTGGAAACACCATATATTTT.

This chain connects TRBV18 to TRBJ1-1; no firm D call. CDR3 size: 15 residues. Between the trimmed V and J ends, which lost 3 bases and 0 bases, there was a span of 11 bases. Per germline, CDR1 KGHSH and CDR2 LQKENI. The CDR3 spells CASSPDPVMNTEAFF. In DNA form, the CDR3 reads TGTGCCAGCTCACCCGATCCGGTGATGAACACTGAAGCTTTCTTT.

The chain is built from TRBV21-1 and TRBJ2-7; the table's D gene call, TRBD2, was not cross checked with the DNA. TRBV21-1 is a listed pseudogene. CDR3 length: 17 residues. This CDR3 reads CASRKTFLAGGPEEQYF. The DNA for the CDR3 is TGTGCCAGCAGAAAAACCTTTCTAGCGGGGGGGCCCGAAGAGCAGTACTTC.

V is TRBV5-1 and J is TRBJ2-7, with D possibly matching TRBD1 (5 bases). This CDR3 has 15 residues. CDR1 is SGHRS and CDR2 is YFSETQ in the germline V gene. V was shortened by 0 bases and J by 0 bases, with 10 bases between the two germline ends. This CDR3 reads CASSLGRAVSYEQYF. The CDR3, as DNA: TGCGCCAGCAGCTTGGGCAGGGCCGTCTCCTACGAGCAGTACTTC.

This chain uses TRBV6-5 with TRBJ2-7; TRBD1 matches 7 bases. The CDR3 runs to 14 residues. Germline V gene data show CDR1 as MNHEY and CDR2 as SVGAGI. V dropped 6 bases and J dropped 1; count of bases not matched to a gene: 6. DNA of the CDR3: TGTGCCAGCAGCAGGGGGACACCTTCCTACGAGCAGTACTTC. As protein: CASSRGTPSYEQYF.

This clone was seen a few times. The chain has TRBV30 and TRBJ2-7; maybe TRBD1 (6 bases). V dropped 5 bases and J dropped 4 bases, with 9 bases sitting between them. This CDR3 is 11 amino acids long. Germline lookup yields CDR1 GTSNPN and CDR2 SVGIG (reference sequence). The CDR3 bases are TGTGCCTGGGCCACAGGGTACGAGCAGTACTTC. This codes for CAWATGYEQYF.

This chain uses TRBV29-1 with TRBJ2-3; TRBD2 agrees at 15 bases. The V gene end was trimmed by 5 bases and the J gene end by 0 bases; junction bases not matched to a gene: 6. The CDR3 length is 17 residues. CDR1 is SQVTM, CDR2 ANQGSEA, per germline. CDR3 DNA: TGCAGCGTTAACGGACTAGCGGGGGGGCGGAGCACAGATACGCAGTATTTT. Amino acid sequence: CSVNGLAGGRSTDTQYF.

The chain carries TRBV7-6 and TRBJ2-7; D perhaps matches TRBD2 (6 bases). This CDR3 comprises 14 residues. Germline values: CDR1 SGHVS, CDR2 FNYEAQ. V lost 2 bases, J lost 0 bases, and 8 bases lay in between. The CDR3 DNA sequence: TGTGCCAGCAGCTTAACCGGGAGCTCCTACGAGCAGTACTTC. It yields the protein CASSLTGSSYEQYF.

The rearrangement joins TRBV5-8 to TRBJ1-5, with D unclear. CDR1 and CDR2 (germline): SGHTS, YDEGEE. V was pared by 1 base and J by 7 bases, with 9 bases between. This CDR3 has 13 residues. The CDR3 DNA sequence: TGTGCCAGCAGCTTGAGAGCGGGGCAGCCCCAGCATTTT. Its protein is CASSLRAGQPQHF.

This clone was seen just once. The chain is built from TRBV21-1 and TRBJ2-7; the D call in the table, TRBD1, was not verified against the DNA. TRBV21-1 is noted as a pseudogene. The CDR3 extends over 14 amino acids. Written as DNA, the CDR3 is TGTGCCGAACGCGTACAGGGTAGGCGCAACGAGCAGTACTTC. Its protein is CAERVQGRRNEQYF.

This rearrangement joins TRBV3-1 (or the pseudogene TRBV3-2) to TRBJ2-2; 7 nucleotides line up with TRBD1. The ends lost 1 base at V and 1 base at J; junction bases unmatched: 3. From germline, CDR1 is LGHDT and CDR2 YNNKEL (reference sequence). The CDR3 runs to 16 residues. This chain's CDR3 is CASSQVWTGNTGELFF. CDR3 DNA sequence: TGTGCCAGCAGCCAAGTCTGGACAGGGAACACCGGGGAGCTGTTTTTT.

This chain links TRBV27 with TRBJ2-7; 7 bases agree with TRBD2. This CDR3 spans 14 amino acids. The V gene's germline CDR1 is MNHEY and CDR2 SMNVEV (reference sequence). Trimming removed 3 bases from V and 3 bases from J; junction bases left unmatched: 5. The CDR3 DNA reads TGTGCCAGCAGTTTGTTCGGGACTAACTACGAGCAGTACTTC. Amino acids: CASSLFGTNYEQYF.

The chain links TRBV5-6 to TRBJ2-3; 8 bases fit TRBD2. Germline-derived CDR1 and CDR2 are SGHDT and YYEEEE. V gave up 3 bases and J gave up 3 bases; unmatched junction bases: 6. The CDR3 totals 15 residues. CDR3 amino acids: CASSSSGGLTDTQYF. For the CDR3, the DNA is TGTGCCAGCAGCTCGAGCGGGGGATTGACAGATACGCAGTATTTT.

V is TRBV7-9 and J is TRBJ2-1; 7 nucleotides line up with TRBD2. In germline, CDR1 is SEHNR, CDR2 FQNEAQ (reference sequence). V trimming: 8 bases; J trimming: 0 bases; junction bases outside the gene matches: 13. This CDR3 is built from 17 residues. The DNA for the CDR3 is TGTGCCAGCGAAACAACATCGGGGGGAAGCTCCTACAATGAGCAGTTCTTC. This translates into CASETTSGGSSYNEQFF.

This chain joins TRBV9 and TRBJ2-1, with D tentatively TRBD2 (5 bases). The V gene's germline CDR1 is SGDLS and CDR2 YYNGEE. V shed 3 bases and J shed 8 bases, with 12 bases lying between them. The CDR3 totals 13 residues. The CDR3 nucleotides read TGTGCCAGCAGCGCCTCCGTCGGGGATGAGCAGTTCTTC. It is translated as CASSASVGDEQFF. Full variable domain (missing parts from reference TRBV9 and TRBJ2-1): DSGVTQTPKHLITATGQRVTLRCSPRSGDLSVYWYQQSLDQGLQFLIQYYNGEERAKGNILERFSAQQFPDLHSELNLSSLELGDSALYFCASSASVGDEQFFGPGTRLTVL.

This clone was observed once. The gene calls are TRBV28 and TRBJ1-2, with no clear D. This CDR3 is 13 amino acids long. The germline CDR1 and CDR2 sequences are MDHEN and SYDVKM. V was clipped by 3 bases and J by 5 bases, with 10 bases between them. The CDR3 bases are TGTGCCAGCAGTTTGGCCCTCGCATATGGCTACACCTTC. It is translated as CASSLALAYGYTF.